This TCR beta chain was documented in a study of blood T cell repertoires in COVID-19. This table comes from immunoSEQ multiplex PCR, and its TCRdb copy is limited to in-frame clones, with some not included. The sample lists 250,000 to 300,000 clones; about 83% were seen once. With V trimmed by 5 bases and J by 9 bases, 19 bases remained unmatched. The CDR3 length is 17 residues. Per the germline V gene, CDR1 is PRHDT and CDR2 is FYEKMQ (reference sequence). The chain combines TRBV13 with TRBJ2-7; 10 nucleotides line up with TRBD2. The clonotype was recovered from a man older than 75 with acute or convalescent COVID-19. Sequenced: peripheral blood. CDR3 loop: CASSRTTSGTASSGQYF. The CDR3 DNA is TGTGCCAGCAGCCGAACTACTAGCGGGACCGCTTCCTCAGGGCAGTACTTC.